This TCR beta chain is from a study of cytomegalovirus exposure and HLA in healthy donors. Study information: The roughly 130 validation repertoires were reported in a later analysis to have been generated on the same platform as the approximately 700 first-cohort repertoires. Findings and caveats of the study: Among the CMV-associated chains, a few were confirmed in vitro as specific for CMV antigens.

Libraries were prepared by immunoSEQ multiplex PCR; TCRdb keeps only in-frame clonotypes and omits some of them. Of about 160,000 clones listed, over 85% are singletons. Germline V lookup: CDR1 SGDLS, CDR2 YYNGEE. V shed 3 bases, J shed 2 bases, and the junction held 3 bases outside the gene matches. This CDR3 region has 16 residues. In regard to this clone: Its antigen remains unidentified.

The sequence was collected from a man aged 18 to 30 in good health and CMV-seropositive. Input material: PBMCs. The V call is TRBV9, the J call TRBJ2-1; 12 bases are shared with TRBD2. The CDR3 DNA sequence: TGTGCCAGCAGCGGGACTAGCGGGACCCCCTACAATGAGCAGTTCTTC. Protein: CASSGTSGTPYNEQFF. Full variable domain (outside the CDR3, taken from reference TRBV9 and TRBJ2-1): DSGVTQTPKHLITATGQRVTLRCSPRSGDLSVYWYQQSLDQGLQFLIQYYNGEERAKGNILERFSAQQFPDLHSELNLSSLELGDSALYFCASSGTSGTPYNEQFFGPGTRLTVL.